The 29 T cell receptor beta chains below come from one sample, sequenced in a study of patients and donors after allogeneic stem cell transplantation. MiXCR, run by TCRdb on the RT-PCR reads, gives a single entry per CDR3 protein. The sample includes about 960,000 distinct CDR3 sequences, approximately 19% of them seen just once. The sequenced sample was blood, either unsorted or a sorted T cell fraction (not recorded which). Receptors originate from a human donor who was either an allogeneic HSCT recipient or a stem cell or donor lymphocyte infusion donor (not recorded which). It is not recorded whose cells these are; they may come from a transplant donor.

The chain uses TRBV7-3 and TRBJ2-1; tentatively, D is TRBD1 (5 bases). The V and J ends lost 4 bases and 13 bases respectively, with 14 bases between them. The CDR3 loop spans 12 amino acids. The germline V gene has CDR1 SGHTA and CDR2 FQGTGA. Written as DNA, the CDR3 is TGTGCCAGCAGCTCGATTTCAGGGCAACAGTTCTTC. This encodes CASSSISGQQFF.

This clonotype has just one count. The V gene is TRBV4-2, the J gene TRBJ2-5; 8 positions agree with TRBD2. Germline loops: CDR1 LGHNA, CDR2 YNFKEQ. V lost 1 base and J lost 4; bases outside the gene matches: 14. CDR3 length: 18 residues. The CDR3 loop is CASSQAAVGGAFGETQYF. Written as DNA, the CDR3 is TGTGCCAGCAGCCAAGCTGCTGTCGGGGGGGCCTTTGGAGAGACCCAGTACTTC.

The chain combines TRBV20-1 with TRBJ2-7; 11 bases are shared with TRBD2. Germline-derived CDR1 and CDR2 are DFQATT and SNEGSKA (reference sequence). This CDR3 comprises 17 residues. Trimming cost V 6 bases and J 7 bases; bases outside gene matches: 20. CDR3 nucleotides: TGCAGTGCCCTTAGGGTAGCGGGAGGGCTCTTTATGGGTGAGCAGTACTTC. It is translated as CSALRVAGGLFMGEQYF.

This clonotype was counted between two and nine times. V and J are TRBV6-5 and TRBJ2-7, with 9 bases that match TRBD2. In germline, CDR1 is MNHEY, CDR2 SVGAGI. Losses at the gene ends were 2 bases for V and 3 bases for J; bases not matched to a gene: 5. This CDR3 has 15 amino acids. CDR3 DNA sequence: TGTGCCAGCAGTTACGATAGACTAGCGGTCTACGAGCAGTACTTC. Translation gives CASSYDRLAVYEQYF.

The V and J genes are TRBV11-2 and TRBJ1-3; D gene unclear. The CDR3 has 14 residues. Germline lookup yields CDR1 SGHAT and CDR2 FQNNGV. Trimming cost V 3 bases and J 0 bases, with 6 bases left between them. The DNA of the CDR3 is TGTGCCAGCAGCTTGGCGCTCTCTGGAAACACCATATATTTT. Translated: CASSLALSGNTIYF.

The J gene is TRBJ2-1, the V gene TRBV29-1; TRBD2 matches at 12 bases. Germline V gene data show CDR1 as SQVTM and CDR2 as ANQGSEA. CDR3 length: 18 amino acids. Losses at the gene ends were 4 bases for V and 0 bases for J; bases not matched to a gene: 10. The CDR3 here is CSVVRLAGEPGSYNEQFF. CDR3 DNA sequence: TGCAGCGTTGTGCGACTAGCGGGAGAGCCGGGCTCCTACAATGAGCAGTTCTTC.

This chain uses TRBV30 with TRBJ2-3; D gene ambiguous. Germline loops: CDR1 GTSNPN, CDR2 SVGIG (reference sequence). Trimming pared 5 bases from V and 2 bases from J, leaving 8 bases between. CDR3 length: 12 amino acids. The chain's CDR3 is CAWEPITDTQYF. CDR3 in DNA: TGTGCCTGGGAACCTATCACAGATACGCAGTATTTT.

J is TRBJ2-1 and V is TRBV20-1; TRBD2 aligns across 12 bases. The CDR3 is 16 amino acids. Germline V gene lookup returns CDR1 DFQATT and CDR2 SNEGSKA (reference sequence). V shed 2 bases, J shed 0 bases, and the junction held 2 bases outside the gene matches. CDR3 in amino acids: CSARLAGGNSYNEQFF. The CDR3 nucleotides read TGCAGTGCTAGACTAGCGGGAGGGAACTCCTACAATGAGCAGTTCTTC.

V and J are TRBV11-2 and TRBJ2-1, with 8 bases that match TRBD2. From germline, CDR1 is SGHAT and CDR2 FQNNGV. The CDR3 length is 15 residues. The J segment lost 8 bases and the V segment lost 2 bases, leaving 8 bases of the junction unmatched. The DNA of the CDR3 is TGTGCCAGCAGCTTAAGTGACGGGGGGGCGTATGAGCAGTTCTTC. Its translation is CASSLSDGGAYEQFF.

This sequence joins TRBV4-3 and TRBJ2-3; D is tentatively TRBD1 or TRBD2 (5 bases each). V was shortened by 0 bases and J by 1 base, with 8 bases between the two germline ends. Per germline, CDR1 LGHNA and CDR2 YSLEER. The CDR3 consists of 15 residues. The CDR3 spells CASSQDGARTDTQYF. In DNA, the CDR3 is TGCGCCAGCAGCCAAGACGGGGCCCGCACAGATACGCAGTATTTT.

This chain uses TRBV3-1 with TRBJ2-5, with 11 bases matching TRBD2. The V segment lost 0 bases and the J segment 5 bases; nucleotides outside the gene matches: 11. The CDR3 has 18 residues. The V gene's germline CDR1 is LGHDT and CDR2 YNNKEL (reference sequence). The CDR3 spells CASSQDTGLAVLAETQYF. CDR3 bases: TGTGCCAGCAGCCAAGATACGGGACTAGCGGTTCTCGCGGAGACCCAGTACTTC.

This chain links TRBV7-2 with TRBJ2-7; no clear D. The V end was cut by 5 bases, the J end by 3 bases, with 5 bases between. CDR1 is SGHTA, CDR2 FQGNSA, per germline. This CDR3 spans 11 amino acids. As DNA, the CDR3 is TGTGCCAGCAGCCACCTCTACGAGCAGTACTTC. Protein sequence: CASSHLYEQYF.

This chain links TRBV11-2 with TRBJ2-2, with 12 bases aligning to TRBD2. CDR1 is SGHAT and CDR2 is FQNNGV in the germline V gene. The CDR3 is 16 residues long. The ends lost 4 bases at V and 4 bases at J; junction bases unmatched: 4. The CDR3 region has the DNA TGTGCCAGCAGCTCCTCTAGCGGGAGGGCCACCGGGGAGCTGTTTTTT. It yields the protein CASSSSSGRATGELFF.

A few counts support this clonotype. The V call is TRBV5-1, the J call TRBJ2-1, with 10 bases fitting TRBD1. CDR1 is SGHRS and CDR2 is YFSETQ in the germline V gene. With 2 bases clipped from V and 7 bases from J, the junction kept 6 bases outside the gene matches. This CDR3 is built from 15 residues. The CDR3 nucleotides are TGCGCCAGCAGCTTCCGACCGGGACAGGGGAATGAGCAGTTCTTC. This sequence encodes CASSFRPGQGNEQFF.

V is TRBV4-3 and J is TRBJ1-5; no firm D call. There are 14 residues in the CDR3. Looked up from germline, CDR1 is LGHNA and CDR2 is YSLEER. V was pared by 0 bases and J by 3 bases, with 6 bases between. The CDR3 loop is CASSQDPYNQPQHF. CDR3 DNA: TGCGCCAGCAGCCAAGATCCGTACAATCAGCCCCAGCATTTT.

CDR3 coding DNA: TGCAGTGCTAGAGACAGGGACAGGGCTGGAAACACCATATATTTT. Its translation is CSARDRDRAGNTIYF. J is TRBJ1-3 and V is TRBV20-1; 9 nucleotides agree with TRBD1. The V and J ends lost 0 bases and 2 bases, in that order; junction bases with no gene match: 2. The CDR3 extends over 15 amino acids. CDR1 and CDR2 from the germline V gene are DFQATT and SNEGSKA (reference sequence).

This clonotype was seen only a few times. The chain combines TRBV9 with TRBJ2-1; 8 bases line up with TRBD1. The trim removed 3 bases at V and 9 bases at J, leaving 8 bases unmatched. The CDR3 is 14 amino acids. The germline V gene encodes CDR1 SGDLS and CDR2 YYNGEE. CDR3 protein: CASSARAGGPEQFF. The CDR3 nucleotides are TGTGCCAGCAGCGCCAGAGCAGGGGGCCCTGAGCAGTTCTTC.

This clonotype was detected once. This sequence joins TRBV20-1 and TRBJ2-2; D gene ambiguous. Trimming stripped 3 bases from V and 0 bases from J, with 5 bases between. The CDR3 consists of 13 residues. From germline, CDR1 is DFQATT and CDR2 SNEGSKA (reference sequence). CDR3 nucleotide sequence: TGCAGTGCTAGTGCCCCGAACACCGGGGAGCTGTTTTTT. It translates to CSASAPNTGELFF.

The chain couples TRBV18 to TRBJ2-1; D is undetermined. The CDR3 runs to 14 residues. V dropped 3 bases and J dropped 7 bases, with 13 bases sitting between them. Per germline, CDR1 KGHSH and CDR2 LQKENI. In nucleotides, the CDR3 is TGTGCCAGCTCACCGCTGAGGCAGCGTAATGAGCAGTTCTTC. This gives the protein CASSPLRQRNEQFF.

This clonotype has just a few counts. CDR3 sequence: CASSLGGTLVSYEQYF. CDR3 DNA: TGCGCCAGCAGCTTGGGGGGGACACTCGTCTCCTACGAGCAGTACTTC. The chain is built from TRBV5-1 and TRBJ2-7; possible D gene TRBD1, 6 bases. The germline V and J ends were trimmed by 0 bases and 0 bases, with 13 bases remaining between them. Germline CDR1 is SGHRS and CDR2 is YFSETQ. CDR3 size: 16 residues.

This rearrangement joins TRBV5-1 to TRBJ2-7, with D perhaps being TRBD1 or TRBD2 (5 bases each). V was clipped by 7 bases and J by 4 bases, with 12 bases between them. From germline, CDR1 is SGHRS and CDR2 YFSETQ. The CDR3 is 12 amino acids. The CDR3 nucleotides read TGCGCCAGCCGACAGCGGCCATACGAGCAGTACTTC. Its translation: CASRQRPYEQYF.

This clonotype was seen only a few times. The genes are TRBV3-1 and TRBJ2-3; 13 bases are a match to TRBD2. The length of the CDR3 is 16 residues. V gave up 4 bases and J gave up 5 bases; unmatched junction bases: 6. Germline CDR1 reads LGHDT; CDR2 reads YNNKEL (reference sequence). This CDR3 is CASSLRTSGRGDTQYF. The CDR3 nucleotides read TGTGCCAGCAGCCTGAGGACTAGCGGGAGAGGAGATACGCAGTATTTT.

This clonotype has a count of ten or more. In DNA, the CDR3 is TGTGCCAGCAGCCGACAGGGCACAGATACGCAGTATTTT. It translates to CASSRQGTDTQYF. The chain links TRBV12-3 or TRBV12-4 to TRBJ2-3; D perhaps matches TRBD1 (6 bases). The V end was cut by 6 bases, the J end by 1 base, with 8 bases between. The CDR3 loop spans 13 amino acids.

This chain links TRBV15 with TRBJ1-5; D remains unclear. Trimming took off 0 bases at V and 0 bases at J, with 9 bases between the two ends. This CDR3 has 16 amino acids. Germline V gene sequence: CDR1 LNHNV, CDR2 YYDKDF (reference sequence). CDR3 sequence reads: CATSRDRGFSNQPQHF. DNA for the CDR3: TGTGCCACCAGCAGAGATCGGGGATTTAGCAATCAGCCCCAGCATTTT.

V usage is TRBV5-1 and J usage is TRBJ1-1; D uncertain. Germline V gene sequence: CDR1 SGHRS, CDR2 YFSETQ. V dropped 3 bases and J dropped 3 bases, with 12 bases sitting between them. The CDR3 is 14 residues long. The CDR3 bases are TGCGCCAGCAGCTCCGCACGGGGAGACACTGAAGCTTTCTTT. Residues: CASSSARGDTEAFF.

This clonotype occurred a few times. V gene TRBV20-1 combines with J gene TRBJ2-7, with a possible D match to TRBD1 (6 bases). The CDR3 contains 14 residues. Germline V gene sequence: CDR1 DFQATT, CDR2 SNEGSKA (reference sequence). V was cut by 4 bases and J by 0 bases, with 13 bases left in between. The CDR3 region is CSATLQGSSYEQYF. The CDR3 nucleotides read TGCAGTGCTACCCTCCAGGGGAGCTCCTACGAGCAGTACTTC.

A note on this clonotype: A read error is possible here, since a much larger clone lies one base away. The V gene is TRBV7-8, the J gene TRBJ1-2; D remains ambiguous. CDR1 is SGHVS, CDR2 FQNEAQ, per germline. Trimming stripped 3 bases from V and 4 bases from J, with 6 bases between. The CDR3 is 12 amino acids. DNA of the CDR3: TGTGCCAGCAGCTTCGGCAGCTATGGCTACACCTTC. It translates to CASSFGSYGYTF.

This clonotype was picked up a small number of times. J is TRBJ2-2 and V is TRBV6-2 or TRBV6-3; 8 bases fit TRBD1. The junction had 4 bases not matched to a gene; V was cut back by 2 bases and J by 5 bases. Germline CDR1 reads MNHEY; CDR2 reads SVGEGT. CDR3 length: 15 amino acids. The CDR3 here is CASSYRTGRTGELFF. CDR3 DNA: TGTGCCAGCAGTTACCGGACAGGGCGAACCGGGGAGCTGTTTTTT.

V and J are TRBV5-1 and TRBJ2-2, with 7 bases identical to TRBD1. CDR3 length equals 16 residues. Germline trimming cut 4 bases from V and 5 bases from J; bases unmatched to any gene: 11. Germline CDR1 reads SGHRS; CDR2 reads YFSETQ. DNA for the CDR3: TGCGCCAGCAGCATGGGACCTCAGGGGGATACCGGGGAGCTGTTTTTT. As protein: CASSMGPQGDTGELFF.